This T cell receptor (beta chain) was captured in a study of blood T cell repertoires in COVID-19. This clone was seen a handful of times. Study processing details: Reference gene primer amplification in the assay estimated nucleated cell counts. Assay used: immunoSEQ multiplex PCR; TCRdb lists only in-frame clones, some missing. The V and J calls and clone size are taken from that table; D and trimming were inferred from the DNA. The sample holds just over 150,000 clones, about 80% seen once. This TCR derives from a man between 60 and 70 years old with acute or convalescent COVID-19. Sequences were obtained from peripheral blood.

In nucleotides, the CDR3 is TGTGCCATCAGTGACCGGAGAACTCCCACAGATACGCAGTATTTT. Translating gives CAISDRRTPTDTQYF. The chain combines TRBV10-3 with TRBJ2-3; no clear D gene. This CDR3 contains 15 residues. The V gene lost 3 bases and the J gene lost 2 bases, with 12 bases spanning the gap. In germline, CDR1 is ENHRY, CDR2 SYGVKD.